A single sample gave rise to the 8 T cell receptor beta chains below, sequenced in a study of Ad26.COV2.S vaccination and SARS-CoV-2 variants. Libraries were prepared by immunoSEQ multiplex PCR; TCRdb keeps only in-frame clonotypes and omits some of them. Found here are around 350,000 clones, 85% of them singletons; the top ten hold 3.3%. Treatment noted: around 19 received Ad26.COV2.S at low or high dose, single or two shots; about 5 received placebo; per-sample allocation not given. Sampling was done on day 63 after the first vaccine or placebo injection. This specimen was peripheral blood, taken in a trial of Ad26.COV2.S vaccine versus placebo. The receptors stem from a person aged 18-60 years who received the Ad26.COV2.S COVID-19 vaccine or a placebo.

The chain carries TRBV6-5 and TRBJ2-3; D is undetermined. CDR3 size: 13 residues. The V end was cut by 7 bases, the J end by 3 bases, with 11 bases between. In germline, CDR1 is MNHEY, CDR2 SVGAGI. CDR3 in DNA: TGTGCCAGCATTAAGGTTGTGACAGATACGCAGTATTTT. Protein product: CASIKVVTDTQYF.

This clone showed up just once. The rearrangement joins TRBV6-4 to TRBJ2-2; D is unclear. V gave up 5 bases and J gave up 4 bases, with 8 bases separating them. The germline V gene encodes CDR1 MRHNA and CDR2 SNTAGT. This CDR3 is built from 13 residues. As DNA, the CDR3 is TGTGCCAGCAGTCTTATAGGCACCGGGGAGCTGTTTTTT. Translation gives CASSLIGTGELFF.

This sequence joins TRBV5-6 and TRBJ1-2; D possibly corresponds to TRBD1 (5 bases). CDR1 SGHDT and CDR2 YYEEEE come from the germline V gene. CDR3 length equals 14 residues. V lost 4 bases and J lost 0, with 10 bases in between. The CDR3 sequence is CASSQGLANYGYTF. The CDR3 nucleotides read TGTGCCAGCAGCCAGGGATTAGCTAACTATGGCTACACCTTC.

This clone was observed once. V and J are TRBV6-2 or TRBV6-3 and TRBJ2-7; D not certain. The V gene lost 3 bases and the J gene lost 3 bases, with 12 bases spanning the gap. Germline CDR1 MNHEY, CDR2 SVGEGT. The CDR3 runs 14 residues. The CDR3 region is CASSYRALVYEQYF. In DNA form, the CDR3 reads TGTGCCAGCAGTTATCGAGCGCTGGTCTACGAGCAGTACTTC.

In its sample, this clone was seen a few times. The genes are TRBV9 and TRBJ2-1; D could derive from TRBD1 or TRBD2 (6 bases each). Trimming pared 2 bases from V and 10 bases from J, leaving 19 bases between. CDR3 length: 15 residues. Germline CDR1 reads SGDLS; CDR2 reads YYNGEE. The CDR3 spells CASSVSGGAYGEQFF. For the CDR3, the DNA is TGTGCCAGCAGCGTTTCCGGGGGCGCGTACGGCGAGCAGTTCTTC.

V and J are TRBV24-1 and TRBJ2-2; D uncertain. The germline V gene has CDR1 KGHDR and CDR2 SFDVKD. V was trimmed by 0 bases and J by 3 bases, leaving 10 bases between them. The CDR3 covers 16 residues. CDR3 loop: CATSDLVLFDTGELFF. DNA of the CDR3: TGTGCCACCAGTGATTTGGTTCTCTTTGACACCGGGGAGCTGTTTTTT.

DNA for the CDR3: TGTGCCAGCAGTTACACGGCCGGCAACAATGAGCAGTTCTTC. It yields the protein CASSYTAGNNEQFF. V is TRBV6-5 and J is TRBJ2-1, with D hard to call. Germline V gene lookup returns CDR1 MNHEY and CDR2 SVGAGI. The CDR3 covers 14 residues. Between the trimmed V and J ends, which lost 2 bases and 5 bases, there was a span of 10 bases.

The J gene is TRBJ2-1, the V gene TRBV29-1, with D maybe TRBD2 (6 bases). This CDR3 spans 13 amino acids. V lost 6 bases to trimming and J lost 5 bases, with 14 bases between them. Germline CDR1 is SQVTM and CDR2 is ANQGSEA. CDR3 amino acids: CSVWGENNNEQFF. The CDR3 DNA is TGCAGCGTATGGGGGGAGAACAACAATGAGCAGTTCTTC.